Below, 10 T cell receptor beta chains from the same sample are listed, as sequenced in a study of T-cell memory formation after mild COVID-19. Via MiXCR, TCRdb re-called the 5' RACE reads, giving one row per CDR3 protein. This table has 200,000 to 250,000 distinct CDR3 sequences, 7.5% to 10% appearing once. Source material: PBMCs or a T cell subset sorted from them (not recorded which). These receptors were obtained from a man between 18 and 35 years old who had mild COVID-19 (a few samples of this study predate the infection). Cell type and time point are not known.

This clonotype appeared a few times. V and J are TRBV4-2 and TRBJ2-3; weak D call: TRBD2 (7 bases). Germline V gives CDR1 LGHNA, CDR2 YNFKEQ. The CDR3 runs 18 residues. Trimming removed 1 base at V and 3 bases at J, with 20 bases between. The CDR3 sequence is CASSQVGMAGAGTDTQYF. The CDR3 DNA sequence: TGTGCCAGCAGCCAAGTGGGGATGGCGGGGGCCGGGACAGATACGCAGTATTTT.

This clonotype showed up many times. V gene TRBV12-3 or TRBV12-4 combines with J gene TRBJ2-5; TRBD2 is a possible D gene (5 bases). The CDR3 runs to 14 residues. The V gene lost 6 bases and the J gene lost 4 bases, with 15 bases spanning the gap. The chain's CDR3 is CASSRSGIPETQYF. The CDR3 DNA sequence: TGTGCCAGCAGCCGATCGGGGATTCCAGAGACCCAGTACTTC.

This clonotype was recorded at least ten times. The chain recombines TRBV5-4 with TRBJ2-5, with 8 bases matching TRBD1. The V segment lost 1 base and the J segment 5 bases; nucleotides outside the gene matches: 1. Germline V lookup: CDR1 SGHNT, CDR2 YYREEE (reference sequence). The CDR3 length is 13 residues. The CDR3 DNA sequence: TGTGCCAGCAGCTTGAGGACAGGGGAGACCCAGTACTTC. Protein product: CASSLRTGETQYF.

This clonotype was recorded a few times. The V and J genes are TRBV7-2 and TRBJ2-7, with unresolved D. In germline, CDR1 is SGHTA, CDR2 FQGNSA. There are 14 residues in the CDR3. V lost 4 bases to trimming and J lost 5 bases, with 15 bases between them. The CDR3: CASSSLRLADEQYF. CDR3 DNA sequence: TGTGCCAGCAGCTCTCTACGGCTGGCGGACGAGCAGTACTTC.

There are a few counts of this clonotype. The chain carries TRBV7-2 and TRBJ2-7; the match to TRBD2 covers 10 bases. The CDR3 covers 16 residues. Germline CDR1 is SGHTA and CDR2 is FQGNSA. Trimming at V came to 3 bases and at J to 3 bases, leaving 8 bases not matched to a gene. DNA for the CDR3: TGTGCCAGCAGCTTGGCTAGCGGGGGTTCATTCTACGAGCAGTACTTC. It encodes CASSLASGGSFYEQYF.

The chain links TRBV10-1 to TRBJ2-3; D is undetermined. CDR3 length equals 14 residues. Trimming removed 0 bases at V and 1 base at J, with 5 bases between. Germline CDR1 is WNHNN and CDR2 is SYGVQD (reference sequence). In nucleotides, the CDR3 is TGCGCCAGCAGTGAGTCGGACGGCACAGATACGCAGTATTTT. It yields the protein CASSESDGTDTQYF.

This clonotype was found a few times. The rearrangement links TRBV7-2 to TRBJ2-7; 10 bases agree with TRBD1. The CDR3 spans 14 residues. CDR1 SGHTA and CDR2 FQGNSA come from the germline V gene. Trimming took 5 bases from V and 2 from J; bases not matched to a gene: 3. The CDR3 sequence is CASSGQGGPYEQYF. CDR3 sequence (DNA): TGTGCCAGCAGCGGACAGGGGGGACCCTACGAGCAGTACTTC.

Only a few counts were recorded for this clonotype. The V and J genes are TRBV6-2 or TRBV6-3 and TRBJ2-7; 7 bases are shared with TRBD1. Trimming cost V 4 bases and J 2 bases; bases outside gene matches: 8. The CDR3 extends over 15 amino acids. Per the germline V gene, CDR1 is MNHEY and CDR2 is SVGEGT. The CDR3 DNA follows: TGTGCCAGCAGTTCCCCGAAGCAGGGGGCCTACGAGCAGTACGTC. Protein product: CASSSPKQGAYEQYV.

This clonotype was seen a handful of times. This chain connects TRBV7-3 to TRBJ2-2; 10 nucleotides match TRBD2. The CDR3 is 16 residues long. Germline trimming cut 5 bases from V and 4 bases from J; bases unmatched to any gene: 7. Germline CDR1 reads SGHTA; CDR2 reads FQGTGA. The CDR3 DNA follows: TGTGCCAGCAGCCCAGCGGGGGGGCTCGGCACCGGGGAGCTGTTTTTT. Its translation: CASSPAGGLGTGELFF.

The rearrangement uses TRBV7-2 and TRBJ1-2; a possible D gene is TRBD1 (6 bases). CDR3 length equals 16 residues. V dropped 5 bases and J dropped 6 bases, with 22 bases sitting between them. CDR1 and CDR2 from the germline V gene are SGHTA and FQGNSA. The CDR3 here is CASSPGTLRVWDGYTF. As DNA, the CDR3 is TGTGCCAGCAGCCCAGGGACACTAAGAGTATGGGATGGCTACACCTTC.